These 13 T cell receptor beta chains originate from one sample sequenced in a study of shared clonotypes between healthy human individuals. Profiled with immunoSEQ multiplex PCR; TCRdb holds only in-frame clones, not every one. The sample lists some 2,400,000 clones; approximately 94% were seen once. The sequenced sample was naive CD4+ T cells sorted from blood. Specified subset: CD45RA+ positively selected. These receptors originate from a man aged 18-30 years in good health.

The chain has TRBV4-1 and TRBJ2-7; 13 bases align to TRBD2. The V and J ends lost 2 bases and 3 bases, in that order; junction bases with no gene match: 7. There are 17 residues in the CDR3. Germline CDR1 reads MGHRA; CDR2 reads YSYEKL. In nucleotides, the CDR3 is TGCGCCAGCAGCCAAAGGACTAGCGGGGGATTCAACTACGAGCAGTACTTC. Protein sequence: CASSQRTSGGFNYEQYF.

The V and J genes are TRBV6-1 and TRBJ2-5; 8 nucleotides agree with TRBD1. The germline CDR1 and CDR2 sequences are MNHNS and SASEGT. V shed 1 base and J 1 base; nucleotides not matched to a gene: 11. This CDR3 is built from 18 residues. The CDR3 loop reads CASSEVYWTGTSQETQYF. The CDR3 DNA follows: TGTGCCAGCAGTGAAGTGTATTGGACAGGGACATCCCAAGAGACCCAGTACTTC.

The chain uses TRBV13 and TRBJ1-3, with 7 bases identical to TRBD1. CDR3 length: 15 residues. The germline CDR1 and CDR2 sequences are PRHDT and FYEKMQ (reference sequence). The J segment lost 0 bases and the V segment lost 2 bases, leaving 1 base of the junction unmatched. CDR3 DNA: TGTGCCAGCAGCTTAAGGGACAGCTCTGGAAACACCATATATTTT. Its translation: CASSLRDSSGNTIYF.

The chain is built from TRBV7-9 and TRBJ2-6; a possible D gene is TRBD2 (7 bases). V lost 9 bases and J lost 2, with 14 bases in between. CDR3 length: 15 residues. Germline lookup yields CDR1 SEHNR and CDR2 FQNEAQ (reference sequence). The chain's CDR3 is CASPQGGAGANVLTF. Here the CDR3 DNA reads TGTGCCAGTCCCCAAGGGGGGGCTGGGGCCAACGTCCTGACTTTC.

V gene TRBV19 combines with J gene TRBJ2-4; TRBD2 might be the D (6 bases). The CDR3 consists of 14 residues. The germline CDR1 and CDR2 sequences are LNHDA and SQIVND (reference sequence). V was clipped by 5 bases and J by 8 bases, with 16 bases between them. In DNA, the CDR3 is TGTGCCAGTAGTTTACCCGGGAGTGTGGACATTCAGTACTTC. It yields the protein CASSLPGSVDIQYF.

The chain employs TRBV6-1 and TRBJ2-2; 9 bases align to TRBD1. CDR3 length equals 16 residues. In germline, CDR1 is MNHNS, CDR2 SASEGT. V was pared by 4 bases and J by 5 bases, with 8 bases of the junction left unmatched. In DNA form, the CDR3 reads TGTGCCAGCAGTGGGGACAGGGTAATGACTACCGGGGAGCTGTTTTTT. It specifies CASSGDRVMTTGELFF.

As for this clone: At the DNA level, this CDR3 is encoded by other sequences in the same sample as well. The rearrangement joins TRBV5-8 to TRBJ2-7, with 10 bases aligning to TRBD1. This CDR3 has 15 amino acids. CDR1 and CDR2 from the germline V gene are SGHTS and YDEGEE. Losses at the gene ends were 1 base for V and 1 base for J; bases not matched to a gene: 2. The DNA for the CDR3 is TGTGCCAGCAGCTTGTGGACAGGGGGTTCCTACGAGCAGTACTTC. Amino acid sequence: CASSLWTGGSYEQYF. The entire variable domain, with the rest obtained from reference TRBV5-8 and TRBJ2-7, is as follows: EAGVTQSPTHLIKTRGQQATLRCSPISGHTSVYWYQQALGLGLQFLLWYDEGEERNRGNFPPRFSGRQFPNYSSELNVNALELEDSALYLCASSLWTGGSYEQYFGPGTRLTVT.

The gene calls are TRBV28 and TRBJ1-1; TRBD1 aligns across 9 bases. V was clipped by 5 bases and J by 7 bases; unmatched bases: 8. This CDR3 has 14 residues. Germline V gene lookup returns CDR1 MDHEN and CDR2 SYDVKM. CDR3 nucleotide sequence: TGTGCCAGCAGTAAACAGGGGGCGCAAAATGAAGCTTTCTTT. This encodes CASSKQGAQNEAFF.

The chain couples TRBV6-5 to TRBJ2-2; D call uncertain. Germline lookup yields CDR1 MNHEY and CDR2 SVGAGI. Trimming shortened V by 0 bases and J by 6 bases, and 14 bases separated the two germline ends. CDR3 size: 16 residues. CDR3 region: CASSYSGSPLSGELFF. The CDR3 DNA follows: TGTGCCAGCAGTTACTCTGGCAGTCCCCTGTCCGGGGAGCTGTTTTTT.

The chain combines TRBV5-1 with TRBJ1-2, with a possible D match to TRBD1 (6 bases). This CDR3 has 15 amino acids. Trimming pared 0 bases from V and 6 bases from J, leaving 15 bases between. Per the germline V gene, CDR1 is SGHRS and CDR2 is YFSETQ. CDR3 loop: CASSLDGGLDHGYTF. CDR3 in DNA: TGCGCCAGCAGCTTGGACGGGGGGCTAGATCATGGCTACACCTTC.

The rearrangement uses TRBV5-6 and TRBJ2-7; D remains ambiguous. Trimming stripped 0 bases from V and 3 bases from J, with 7 bases between. Germline assignment: CDR1 SGHDT and CDR2 YYEEEE. The CDR3 is made up of 13 amino acids. Here the CDR3 DNA reads TGTGCCAGCAGCTTGGCTGGGCACTACGAGCAGTACTTC. Translated: CASSLAGHYEQYF.

This chain uses TRBV11-2 with TRBJ1-3, with D unclear. The CDR3 extends over 12 amino acids. V shed 3 bases and J shed 8 bases, with 8 bases lying between them. Germline V lookup: CDR1 SGHAT, CDR2 FQNNGV. The CDR3 is CASSFHGDTIYF. CDR3 in DNA: TGTGCCAGCAGCTTCCACGGAGACACCATATATTTT.

The genes are TRBV6-5 and TRBJ2-7; 10 bases are a match to TRBD1. The CDR3 is 15 amino acids. Germline V lookup: CDR1 MNHEY, CDR2 SVGAGI. Losses at the gene ends were 7 bases for V and 0 bases for J; bases not matched to a gene: 6. The CDR3 region is CASTRGQGSSYEQYF. CDR3 DNA sequence: TGTGCCAGCACCCGGGGACAGGGGAGCTCCTACGAGCAGTACTTC.